This TCR gamma chain was profiled in a study of human gamma delta and Vdelta1 T cells (dated by TCRdb to the late 2010s). Looking at the study overall: The study examined Delta One T cells, which are Vd1+ gamma-delta T cells, as cytotoxic effectors against acute myeloid leukemia. Here is what the overall study found, with its caveats: According to the report, Delta One T cells were polyclonal and showed broad cytotoxic targeting of acute myeloid leukemia.

As encoded in the germline V gene, CDR1 is EGSNGY while CDR2 is YDSYNSKV. V is trimmed back by 3 bases and J by 0 bases, and the junction contains 5 bases that no gene match accounts for. Measured from the cysteine to the phenylalanine, the CDR3 is 14 residues long. Just CDR3 DNA is preserved here, 42 bases in frame from base 1. This clone was picked up a small number of times. Which antigen it targets is not known. Base qualities were left out, and no much larger clone turns up one base away. The method was PCR. The listed sequencing device is Illumina MiSeq. TCRdb recomputed clones from the public reads with CATT; identical DNA rows were then combined. The sample contains 5,100 or so gamma-chain clones, under 35% of them found a single time. Just under 3% of the sample comes from the top ten.

The sequenced sample consisted of Vdelta1 gamma-delta T cells from blood grown in culture (DOT cells). What the cell subset or site label conveys for this sample: Delta One T cells, in vitro expanded/differentiated Vd1+ gamma-delta T cells. The chain is assembled from TRGV2 and TRGJ1 or TRGJ2. This receptor was identified in a human donor in good health. The base sequence is TGTGCCACCTGGGACCCCTCGAATTATTATAAGAAACTCTTT. The translation is CATWDPSNYYKKLF.